One sample yielded the 13 T cell receptor beta chains listed below, sequenced in a study of blood T cell repertoires in COVID-19 (dated by TCRdb to the early 2020s). The protocol used for the library was the immunoSEQ multiplex PCR assay. TCRdb limited this immuneACCESS table to in-frame rearrangements with V and J called. A share of clones is missing; checked studies link under half to unresolved V genes, and the rest is unexplained. The sample table holds approximately 100,000 clones, of which more than 85% were seen once. The top ten clones comprise under 20% of the sample. The sequenced material came from peripheral blood. The origin of the receptors is a human donor with acute or convalescent COVID-19. The donor label of this sample is uncertain.

This rearrangement joins TRBV27 to TRBJ2-1; 7 bases agree with TRBD2. With V trimmed by 6 bases and J by 5 bases, 13 bases remained unmatched. The CDR3 is 16 amino acids. Germline CDR1 reads MNHEY; CDR2 reads SMNVEV (reference sequence). CDR3 sequence (DNA): TGTGCCAGCAGAAGAGGACTAGAAATCATTGACAATGAGCAGTTCTTC. Encoded protein: CASRRGLEIIDNEQFF.

The gene calls are TRBV5-1 and TRBJ2-2, with 9 bases aligning to TRBD1. The CDR3 loop spans 19 amino acids. From germline, CDR1 is SGHRS and CDR2 YFSETQ. V shed 3 bases and J 4 bases; nucleotides not matched to a gene: 16. The CDR3 bases are TGCGCCAGCAGCTACTCCGGGACAGGGAGTATTGCGTTCACCGGGGAGCTGTTTTTT. Protein: CASSYSGTGSIAFTGELFF.

The chain links TRBV29-1 to TRBJ1-2; 8 nucleotides align to TRBD1. V shed 4 bases and J 4 bases; nucleotides not matched to a gene: 2. The germline V gene has CDR1 SQVTM and CDR2 ANQGSEA. The CDR3 length is 12 residues. The CDR3 region is CSVGQGAYGYTF. For the CDR3, the DNA is TGCAGCGTTGGCCAGGGGGCCTATGGCTACACCTTC.

In its sample, this clone was seen a few times. The rearrangement joins TRBV29-1 to TRBJ1-3; the D gene is possibly TRBD1 (6 bases). Germline V gives CDR1 SQVTM, CDR2 ANQGSEA. There are 14 residues in the CDR3. Trimming removed 7 bases at V and 2 bases at J, with 15 bases between. CDR3 in amino acids: CSAADRLTGNTIYF. CDR3 bases: TGCAGCGCCGCGGACAGACTGACTGGAAACACCATATATTTT.

This clone was counted ten times or more. V is TRBV28 and J is TRBJ1-5, with 11 bases matching TRBD1. The CDR3 spans 17 residues. Trimming took 4 bases from V and 1 from J; bases not matched to a gene: 6. Germline V lookup: CDR1 MDHEN, CDR2 SYDVKM. As DNA, the CDR3 is TGTGCCAGCAGTTCAGGGAGGACAGGGGGCAGCAATCAGCCCCAGCATTTT. It is translated as CASSSGRTGGSNQPQHF. The full variable domain, with the rest looked up from reference TRBV28 and TRBJ1-5, is DVKVTQSSRYLVKRTGEKVFLECVQDMDHENMFWYRQDPGLGLRLIYFSYDVKMKEKGDIPEGYSVSREKKERFSLILESASTNQTSMYLCASSSGRTGGSNQPQHFGDGTRLSIL.

The rearrangement links TRBV9 to TRBJ2-5, with D possibly TRBD2 on 7 matching bases. The CDR3 is 15 amino acids. Deletions cut 3 bases from V and 4 bases from J, with 16 bases between. Germline CDR1 SGDLS, CDR2 YYNGEE. CDR3 residues: CASSAAGGLGETQYF. Written as DNA, the CDR3 is TGTGCCAGCAGCGCTGCCGGGGGGCTAGGAGAGACCCAGTACTTC.

The chain joins TRBV3-1 (or the pseudogene TRBV3-2) to TRBJ2-1; 12 bases line up with TRBD2. This CDR3 is built from 16 residues. Germline CDR1 is LGHDT and CDR2 is YNNKEL (reference sequence). V dropped 4 bases and J dropped 7; count of bases not matched to a gene: 8. The CDR3 is CASSPTTSGRLNEQFF. CDR3 nucleotide sequence: TGTGCCAGCAGCCCCACTACTAGCGGGAGGTTAAATGAGCAGTTCTTC.

The V call is TRBV12-3 or TRBV12-4, the J call TRBJ1-5, with D uncertain. This CDR3 contains 13 residues. V was cut by 7 bases and J by 9 bases, with 16 bases left in between. The CDR3 sequence: CASNDGEVGPQHF. In DNA, the CDR3 is TGTGCCAGCAACGACGGGGAGGTCGGGCCCCAGCATTTT.

This chain uses TRBV5-1 with TRBJ2-1, with D perhaps TRBD1 (6 bases). CDR1 SGHRS and CDR2 YFSETQ come from the germline V gene. The CDR3 runs to 12 residues. V shed 5 bases and J shed 4 bases, with 7 bases lying between them. The CDR3 protein is CASRTGYNEQFF. The CDR3 coding sequence is TGCGCCAGCAGGACAGGTTACAATGAGCAGTTCTTC.

The chain recombines TRBV5-4 with TRBJ1-4; a weak D match, TRBD1 (6 bases). This CDR3 contains 13 residues. From germline, CDR1 is SGHNT and CDR2 YYREEE (reference sequence). Trimming pared 1 base from V and 13 bases from J, leaving 14 bases between. CDR3 coding DNA: TGTGCCAGCAGCTTGAACCTGGGGGCGGGACTGTTTTTT. Its translation is CASSLNLGAGLFF.

The chain recombines TRBV5-1 with TRBJ1-3, with D perhaps matching TRBD1 (6 bases). The CDR3 totals 16 residues. V was clipped by 7 bases and J by 1 base, with 18 bases between them. The V gene's germline CDR1 is SGHRS and CDR2 YFSETQ. DNA of the CDR3: TGCGCCAGCGGTTCTCATCCCGGGACATCTGGAAACACCATATATTTT. It translates to CASGSHPGTSGNTIYF.

V is TRBV28 and J is TRBJ2-7; D is uncertain. CDR3 length: 14 residues. The V gene's germline CDR1 is MDHEN and CDR2 SYDVKM. Trimming removed 5 bases from V and 0 bases from J, with 11 bases in between. The chain's CDR3 is CASSIPRFSYEQYF. Written as DNA, the CDR3 is TGTGCCAGCAGTATCCCTCGGTTCTCCTACGAGCAGTACTTC.

This rearrangement joins TRBV7-9 to TRBJ2-7; 7 bases are a match to TRBD1. J gave up 4 bases and V 5 bases, and 11 bases lay outside the gene matches. Germline V lookup: CDR1 SEHNR, CDR2 FQNEAQ (reference sequence). The CDR3 loop spans 15 amino acids. DNA of the CDR3: TGTGCCAGCAGCGCGGCCGGGACAGAGCTTTACGAGCAGTACTTC. Protein product: CASSAAGTELYEQYF.